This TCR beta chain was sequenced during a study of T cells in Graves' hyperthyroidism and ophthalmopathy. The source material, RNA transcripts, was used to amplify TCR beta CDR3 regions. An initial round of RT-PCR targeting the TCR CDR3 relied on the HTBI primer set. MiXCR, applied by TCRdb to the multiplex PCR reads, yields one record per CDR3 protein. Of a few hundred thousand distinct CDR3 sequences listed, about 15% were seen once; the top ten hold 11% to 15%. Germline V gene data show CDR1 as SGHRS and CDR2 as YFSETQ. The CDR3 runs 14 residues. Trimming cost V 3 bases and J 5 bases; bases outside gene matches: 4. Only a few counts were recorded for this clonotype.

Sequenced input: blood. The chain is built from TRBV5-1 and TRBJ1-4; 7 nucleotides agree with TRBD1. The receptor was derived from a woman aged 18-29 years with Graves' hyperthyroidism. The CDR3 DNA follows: TGCGCCAGCAGCTCGACAGGGACCAATGAAAAACTGTTTTTT. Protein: CASSSTGTNEKLFF. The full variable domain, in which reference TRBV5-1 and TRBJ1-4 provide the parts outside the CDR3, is KAGVTQTPRYLIKTRGQQVTLSCSPISGHRSVSWYQQTPGQGLQFLFEYFSETQRNKGNFPGRFSGRQFSNSRSEMNVSTLELGDSALYLCASSSTGTNEKLFFGSGTQLSVL.